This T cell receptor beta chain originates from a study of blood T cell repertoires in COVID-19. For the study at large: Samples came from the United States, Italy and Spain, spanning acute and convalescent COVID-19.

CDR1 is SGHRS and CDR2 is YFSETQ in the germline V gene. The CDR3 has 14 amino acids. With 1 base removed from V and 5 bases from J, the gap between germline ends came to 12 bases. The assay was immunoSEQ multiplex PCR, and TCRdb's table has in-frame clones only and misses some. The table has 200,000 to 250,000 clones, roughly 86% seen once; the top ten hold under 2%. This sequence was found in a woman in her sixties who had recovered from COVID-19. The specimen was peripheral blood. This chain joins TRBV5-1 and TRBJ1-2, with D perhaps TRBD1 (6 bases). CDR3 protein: CASSLTAGAYGYTF. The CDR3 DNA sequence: TGCGCCAGCAGCTTGACGGCAGGGGCGTATGGCTACACCTTC.